This TCR beta chain was recovered during a study of blood T cell repertoires in COVID-19 (dated by TCRdb to 2019 to 2021). Looking at the study overall: Samples from collaborators originated in the United States, Italy and Spain and spanned both the acute and convalescent phases of COVID-19. The prospective study material was composed of cDNA or gDNA derived from T cells, B-cell-depleted T cells, or PBMCs. Deeply sampled blood TCRbeta repertoires from subjects exposed to, actively infected with, or recovered from COVID-19 were included in the dataset. The repertoires were made available in a free public database intended to serve as a resource for research on the immune response to SARS-CoV-2. Samples were obtained from the ongoing ImmuneRACE study (first 160 participants) and from about 1,300 subjects provided by 6 global collaborators. Nearly every sample came with metadata listing a de-identified subject ID, COVID-19 status, age in years and sex. Where available, HLA class I and class II types were obtained from metadata supplied by the sample provider rather than from assay-based typing. The full study reports these points: Clinical and demographic metadata were provided uncurated, with the amount varying by source and participant.

Based on the germline V gene, the CDR1 and CDR2 sequences are MRHNA and SNTAGT. After removal of 2 bases from V and 0 bases from J, the junction retains 10 bases not matched to a gene. From the cysteine up to the phenylalanine, the CDR3 has a length of 18 residues. The retained sequence is limited to the CDR3, 54 bases, with the frame set at the first base. The collaborating institutions used their own protocols to collect whole blood in K2EDTA tubes. For TCRbeta analysis, collaborators shipped samples as frozen whole blood, isolated PBMCs, or DNA extracted from either of those sample types. TCRbeta CDR3 regions were amplified from genomic DNA using the immunoSEQ Assay, a bias-controlled multiplex PCR. The study's own analysis went as follows. The number of nucleated cells in each sample was estimated by amplification of reference gene primers within the assay. To quantify the absolute abundance of each unique TCRbeta CDR3 rearrangement, sequence reads were collapsed and filtered. For each sample, productive Simpson clonality was calculated as the square root of Simpson's diversity index over productive rearrangements. TCRdb retrieved this table from immuneACCESS and kept in-frame rearrangements only. Not all clones are present; in checked studies, unresolved V genes account for under half, and no reason is known for the remainder. V and J calls and clone size are given by that table; D and trimming were obtained from the DNA. This sample is represented by tens of thousands of clones; 85% to 90% of them were singletons. The top ten clones comprise about 4.2% of the sample.

This clone has only a few counts. Its binding antigen is unknown. Base qualities are not at hand, and no much larger clone is one base apart. This receptor chain uses TRBV6-4 and TRBJ1-5; 7 bases in between match TRBD1. This clonotype originated in an elderly man with active COVID-19. The sequenced material came from peripheral blood. In nucleotides, the sequence is TGTGCCAGCAGTGACCAGGAAACAGGGGAGATTAGCAATCAGCCCCAGCATTTT. Its amino acids are CASSDQETGEISNQPQHF.